The rows below give T cell receptor beta chains drawn from one sample of a study of T-cell reconstitution after alpha-beta-depleted transplantation in children. A single record per CDR3 protein comes from TCRdb applying MiXCR to the PCR reads. The table has hundreds of thousands of distinct CDR3 sequences, approximately 12% seen once. The sequencing used PBMCs, mostly from graft donor cells, collected 360 days after TCRalphabeta/CD19-depleted stem cell transplant. Every receptor here comes from a male patient between 10 and 17 years old who had a stem cell transplant for acute myeloid leukemia, so the T cells may come from the graft donor. The CDR3 runs from the conserved cysteine through the conserved F or W. A D gene is named only where the DNA matches it firmly. Clone size is stated in some rows and not others, as once, few, many or a class when expanded.

j_call v_call d_call clone_size cdr3_nt cdr3_aa
TRBJ2-2 TRBV20-1 TRBD2 - TGCAGTGCTTCTATTAGCGGGAGAGGCACCGGGGAGCTGTTTTTT CSASISGRGTGELFF
TRBJ1-1 TRBV10-3 - many TGTGCCATCAGTGCTAGAGGGGTGAGGGACACTGAAGCTTTCTTT CAISARGVRDTEAFF
TRBJ2-2 TRBV20-1 - few TGCAGTGCTAGACTACCCACCGGGGAGCTGTTTTTT CSARLPTGELFF
TRBJ2-2 TRBV7-3 TRBD2 - TGTGCCAGCAGCTCAACTAGCGGGATGAACACCGGGGAGCTGTTTTTT CASSSTSGMNTGELFF
TRBJ2-5 TRBV7-2 - - TGTGCCAGCAGCTCACCGGGAACGTCGGGAGAGACCCAGTACTTC CASSSPGTSGETQYF
TRBJ2-7 TRBV29-1 TRBD2 - TGCAGCGTTGAAAGAGGGGGCCTTCTAGCGGGAGGGCACGAGCAGTACTTC CSVERGGLLAGGHEQYF
TRBJ2-1 TRBV3-1 - few TGTGCCAGCAGCCAGCAGGGACCCTCCTACAATGAGCAGTTCTTC CASSQQGPSYNEQFF
TRBJ2-7 TRBV20-1 - few TGCAGTGCTTTCCGGGACGGAGAAGACTACGAGCAGTACTTC CSAFRDGEDYEQYF
TRBJ2-7 TRBV4-3 TRBD2 - TGCGCCAGCAGCCAGAGGGCTAGCGGGATAATTCACTCCTCCGAGCAGTACTTC CASSQRASGIIHSSEQYF
TRBJ2-3 TRBV4-3 TRBD2 few TGCGCCAGCAGCCCGCGTCCGGGACTAGCGGGAGGGCCAGTAGATACGCAGTATTTT CASSPRPGLAGGPVDTQYF
TRBJ2-7 TRBV6-2/TRBV6-3 - - TGTGCCAGCAGTTCCCTCAGCGACGAGCAGTACTTC CASSSLSDEQYF
TRBJ2-5 TRBV7-9 TRBD2 many TGTGCCAGCAGGCTTACTAGCGAAGAGACCCAGTACTTC CASRLTSEETQYF
TRBJ2-7 TRBV6-2/TRBV6-3 - few TGTGCCAGCAGTTACTCAACCCCCCTAGAGCAGTACTTC CASSYSTPLEQYF
TRBJ2-3 TRBV6-2/TRBV6-3 TRBD2 many TGTGCCAGCAGTTTCCGGGACTATCCCCCGGATACGCAGTATTTT CASSFRDYPPDTQYF
TRBJ2-1 TRBV7-2 TRBD2 many TGTGCCAGCAGCTTAGTAGCGGGAAATGAGCAGTTCTTC CASSLVAGNEQFF
TRBJ2-1 TRBV28 - few TGTGCCAGCAGTTTAATGCCTAGCGACTACAATGAGCAGTTCTTC CASSLMPSDYNEQFF
TRBJ2-7 TRBV29-1 TRBD2 - TGCAGCGTTGAAAGTCCCCTAAAAGCGGGAGCCTACGAGCAGTACTTC CSVESPLKAGAYEQYF
TRBJ2-3 TRBV7-9 - - TGTGCCAGCACCCCCTCAGGGCACTGGACAGATACGCAGTATTTT CASTPSGHWTDTQYF
TRBJ2-7 TRBV28 - - TGTGCCAGCAGTTTACCCGGAGGGAAGTCCTACGAGCAGTACTTC CASSLPGGKSYEQYF
TRBJ2-7 TRBV29-1 - few TGCAGCGTTTTTCGCGACGGAGCCTACGAGCAGTACTTC CSVFRDGAYEQYF
TRBJ2-3 TRBV4-3 - many TGCGCCAGCAGCCAAGAACGGTGGGCCTACCCAGATACGCAGTATTTT CASSQERWAYPDTQYF